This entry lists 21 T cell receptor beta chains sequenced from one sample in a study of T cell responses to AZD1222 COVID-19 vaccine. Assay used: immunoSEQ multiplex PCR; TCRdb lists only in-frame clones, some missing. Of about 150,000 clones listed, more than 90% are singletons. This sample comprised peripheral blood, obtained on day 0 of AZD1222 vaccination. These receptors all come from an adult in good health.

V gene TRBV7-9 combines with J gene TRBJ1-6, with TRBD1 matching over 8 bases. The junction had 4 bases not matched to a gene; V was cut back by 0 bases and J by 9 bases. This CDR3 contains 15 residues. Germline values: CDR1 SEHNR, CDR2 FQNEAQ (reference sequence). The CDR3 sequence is CASSLAAGGFSPLHF. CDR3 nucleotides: TGTGCCAGCAGCTTAGCCGCAGGGGGCTTTTCACCCCTCCACTTT. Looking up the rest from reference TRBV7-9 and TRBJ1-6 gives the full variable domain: DTGVSQNPRHKITKRGQNVTFRCDPISEHNRLYWYRQTLGQGPEFLTYFQNEAQLEKSRLLSDRFSAERPKGSFSTLEIQRTEQGDSAMYLCASSLAAGGFSPLHFGNGTRLTVT.

The CDR3 bases are TGTGCCAGCAGCTCCCCTCCCCTCAGTACGCAGTATTTT. Translating it yields CASSSPPLSTQYF. V and J are TRBV12-3 or TRBV12-4 and TRBJ2-3, with no clear D. The CDR3 consists of 13 residues. V lost 6 bases and J lost 8, with 15 bases in between.

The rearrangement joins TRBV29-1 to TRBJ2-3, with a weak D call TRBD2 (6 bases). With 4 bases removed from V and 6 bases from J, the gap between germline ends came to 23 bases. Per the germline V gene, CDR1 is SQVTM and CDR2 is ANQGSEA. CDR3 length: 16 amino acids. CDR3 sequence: CSVGMLGGTASDTQYF. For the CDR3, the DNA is TGCAGCGTTGGGATGTTGGGGGGAACCGCCTCGGATACGCAGTATTTT.

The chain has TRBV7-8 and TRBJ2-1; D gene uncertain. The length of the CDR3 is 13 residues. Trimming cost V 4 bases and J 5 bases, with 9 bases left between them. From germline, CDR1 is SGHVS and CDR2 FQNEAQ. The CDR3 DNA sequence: TGTGCCAGCAGCTACCCCAGACACAATGAGCAGTTCTTC. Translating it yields CASSYPRHNEQFF.

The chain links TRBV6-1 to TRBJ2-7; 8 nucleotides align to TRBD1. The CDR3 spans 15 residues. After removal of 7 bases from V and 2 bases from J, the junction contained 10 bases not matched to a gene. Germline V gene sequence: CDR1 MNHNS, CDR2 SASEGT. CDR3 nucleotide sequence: TGTGCCAGCAACGTCGGCGGGACAGGCACCTACGAGCAGTACTTC. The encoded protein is CASNVGGTGTYEQYF.

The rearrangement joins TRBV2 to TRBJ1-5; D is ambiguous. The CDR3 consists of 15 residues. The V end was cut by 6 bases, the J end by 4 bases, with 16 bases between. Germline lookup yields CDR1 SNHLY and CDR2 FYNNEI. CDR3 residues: CASRPDHFGNQPQHF. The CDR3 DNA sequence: TGTGCCAGCAGACCCGACCATTTCGGGAATCAGCCCCAGCATTTT.

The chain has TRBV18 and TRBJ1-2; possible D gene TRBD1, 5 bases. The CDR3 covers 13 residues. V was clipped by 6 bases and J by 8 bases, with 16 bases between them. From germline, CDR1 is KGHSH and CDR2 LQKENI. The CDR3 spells CASSLSGDKGYTF. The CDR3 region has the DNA TGTGCCAGCTCTCTGTCGGGGGATAAGGGCTACACCTTC.

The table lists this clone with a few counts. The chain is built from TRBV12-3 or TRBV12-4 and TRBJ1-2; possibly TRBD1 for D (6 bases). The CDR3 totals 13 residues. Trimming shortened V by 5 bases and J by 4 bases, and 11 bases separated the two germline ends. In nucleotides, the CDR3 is TGTGCCAGCAGTCTGGACAGCTTCTATGGCTACACCTTC. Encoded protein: CASSLDSFYGYTF.

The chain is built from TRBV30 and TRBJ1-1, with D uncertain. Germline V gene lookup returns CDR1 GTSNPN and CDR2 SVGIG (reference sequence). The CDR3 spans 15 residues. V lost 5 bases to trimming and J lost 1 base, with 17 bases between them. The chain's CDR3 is CAWGLPFTTNTEAFF. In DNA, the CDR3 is TGTGCCTGGGGACTCCCATTCACAACGAACACTGAAGCTTTCTTT.

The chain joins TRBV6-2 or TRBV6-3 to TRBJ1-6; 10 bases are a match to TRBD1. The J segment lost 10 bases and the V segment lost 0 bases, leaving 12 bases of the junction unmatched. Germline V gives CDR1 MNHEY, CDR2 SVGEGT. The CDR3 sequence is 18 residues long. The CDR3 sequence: CASSYSTGRTGGKSPLHF. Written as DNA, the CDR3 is TGTGCCAGCAGTTACTCGACCGGCCGGACAGGGGGAAAGTCACCCCTCCACTTT.

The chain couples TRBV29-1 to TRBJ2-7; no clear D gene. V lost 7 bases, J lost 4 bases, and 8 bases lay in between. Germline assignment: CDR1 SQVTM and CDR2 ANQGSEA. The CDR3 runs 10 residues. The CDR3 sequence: CSAGDYEQYF. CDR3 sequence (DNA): TGCAGCGCCGGAGATTACGAGCAGTACTTC.

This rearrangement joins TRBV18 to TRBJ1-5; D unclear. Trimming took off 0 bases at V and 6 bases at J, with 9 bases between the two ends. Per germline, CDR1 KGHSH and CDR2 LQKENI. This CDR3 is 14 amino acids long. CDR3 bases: TGTGCCAGCTCACCACCGTTATATAGTCAGCCCCAGCATTTT. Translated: CASSPPLYSQPQHF. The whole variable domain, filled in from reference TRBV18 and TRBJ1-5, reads NAGVMQNPRHLVRRRGQEARLRCSPMKGHSHVYWYRQLPEEGLKFMVYLQKENIIDESGMPKERFSAEFPKEGPSILRIQQVVRGDSAAYFCASSPPLYSQPQHFGDGTRLSIL.

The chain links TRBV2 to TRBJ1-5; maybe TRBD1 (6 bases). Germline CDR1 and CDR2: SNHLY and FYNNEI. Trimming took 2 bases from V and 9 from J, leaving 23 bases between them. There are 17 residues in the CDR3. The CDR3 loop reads CASSESGGSERSGPQHF. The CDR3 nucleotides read TGTGCCAGCAGTGAAAGCGGGGGCTCGGAGCGGAGTGGGCCCCAGCATTTT.

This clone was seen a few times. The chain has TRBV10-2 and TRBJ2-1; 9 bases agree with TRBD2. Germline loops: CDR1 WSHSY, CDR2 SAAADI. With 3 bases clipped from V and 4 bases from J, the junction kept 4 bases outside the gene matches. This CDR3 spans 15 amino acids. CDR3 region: CASSDLAGWYNEQFF. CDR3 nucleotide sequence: TGCGCCAGCAGTGACCTAGCGGGATGGTACAATGAGCAGTTCTTC.

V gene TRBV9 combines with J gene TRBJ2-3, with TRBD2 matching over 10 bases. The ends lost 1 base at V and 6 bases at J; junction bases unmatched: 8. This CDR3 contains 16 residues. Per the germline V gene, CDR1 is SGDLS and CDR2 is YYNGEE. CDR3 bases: TGTGCCAGCAGCGTACGGGAGCGGGGGGGCCTTGATACGCAGTATTTT. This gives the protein CASSVRERGGLDTQYF.

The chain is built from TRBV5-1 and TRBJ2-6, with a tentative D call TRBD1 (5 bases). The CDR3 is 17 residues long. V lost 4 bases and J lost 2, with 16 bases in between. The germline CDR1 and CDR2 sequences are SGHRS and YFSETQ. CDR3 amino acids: CASSQGSLGPGANVLTF. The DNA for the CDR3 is TGCGCCAGCAGCCAGGGATCATTAGGGCCTGGGGCCAACGTCCTGACTTTC.

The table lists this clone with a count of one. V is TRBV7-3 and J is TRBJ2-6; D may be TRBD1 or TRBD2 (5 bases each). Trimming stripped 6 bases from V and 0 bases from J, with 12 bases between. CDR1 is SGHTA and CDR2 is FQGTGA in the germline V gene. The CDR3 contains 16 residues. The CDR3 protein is CASRTVGTSGANVLTF. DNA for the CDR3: TGTGCCAGCAGGACAGTCGGGACCTCTGGGGCCAACGTCCTGACTTTC.

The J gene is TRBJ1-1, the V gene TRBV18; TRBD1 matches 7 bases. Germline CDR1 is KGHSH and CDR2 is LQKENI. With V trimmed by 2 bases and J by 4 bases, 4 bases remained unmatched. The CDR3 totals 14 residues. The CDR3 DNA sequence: TGTGCCAGCTCACCATCCCCAGGGGGCACTGAAGCTTTCTTT. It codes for CASSPSPGGTEAFF.

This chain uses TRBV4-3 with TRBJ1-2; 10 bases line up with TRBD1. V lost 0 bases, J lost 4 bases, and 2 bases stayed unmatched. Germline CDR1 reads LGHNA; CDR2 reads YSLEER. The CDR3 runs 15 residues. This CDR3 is CASSQETGGAYGYTF. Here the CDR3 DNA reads TGCGCCAGCAGCCAAGAGACAGGGGGCGCCTATGGCTACACCTTC.

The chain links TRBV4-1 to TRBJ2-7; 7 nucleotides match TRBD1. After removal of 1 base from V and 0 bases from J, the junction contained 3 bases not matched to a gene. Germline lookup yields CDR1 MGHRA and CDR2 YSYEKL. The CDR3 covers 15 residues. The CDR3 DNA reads TGCGCCAGCAGCCAAGGACAGGGACCCTCCTACGAGCAGTACTTC. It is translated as CASSQGQGPSYEQYF.

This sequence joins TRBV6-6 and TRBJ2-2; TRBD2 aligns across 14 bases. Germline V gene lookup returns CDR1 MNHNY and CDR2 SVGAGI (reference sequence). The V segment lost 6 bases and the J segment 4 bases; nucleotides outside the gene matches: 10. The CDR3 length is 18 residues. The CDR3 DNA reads TGTGCCAGCAGCCGAGGACTAGCGGGGGGCCGAGGCACCGGGGAGCTGTTTTTT. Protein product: CASSRGLAGGRGTGELFF.